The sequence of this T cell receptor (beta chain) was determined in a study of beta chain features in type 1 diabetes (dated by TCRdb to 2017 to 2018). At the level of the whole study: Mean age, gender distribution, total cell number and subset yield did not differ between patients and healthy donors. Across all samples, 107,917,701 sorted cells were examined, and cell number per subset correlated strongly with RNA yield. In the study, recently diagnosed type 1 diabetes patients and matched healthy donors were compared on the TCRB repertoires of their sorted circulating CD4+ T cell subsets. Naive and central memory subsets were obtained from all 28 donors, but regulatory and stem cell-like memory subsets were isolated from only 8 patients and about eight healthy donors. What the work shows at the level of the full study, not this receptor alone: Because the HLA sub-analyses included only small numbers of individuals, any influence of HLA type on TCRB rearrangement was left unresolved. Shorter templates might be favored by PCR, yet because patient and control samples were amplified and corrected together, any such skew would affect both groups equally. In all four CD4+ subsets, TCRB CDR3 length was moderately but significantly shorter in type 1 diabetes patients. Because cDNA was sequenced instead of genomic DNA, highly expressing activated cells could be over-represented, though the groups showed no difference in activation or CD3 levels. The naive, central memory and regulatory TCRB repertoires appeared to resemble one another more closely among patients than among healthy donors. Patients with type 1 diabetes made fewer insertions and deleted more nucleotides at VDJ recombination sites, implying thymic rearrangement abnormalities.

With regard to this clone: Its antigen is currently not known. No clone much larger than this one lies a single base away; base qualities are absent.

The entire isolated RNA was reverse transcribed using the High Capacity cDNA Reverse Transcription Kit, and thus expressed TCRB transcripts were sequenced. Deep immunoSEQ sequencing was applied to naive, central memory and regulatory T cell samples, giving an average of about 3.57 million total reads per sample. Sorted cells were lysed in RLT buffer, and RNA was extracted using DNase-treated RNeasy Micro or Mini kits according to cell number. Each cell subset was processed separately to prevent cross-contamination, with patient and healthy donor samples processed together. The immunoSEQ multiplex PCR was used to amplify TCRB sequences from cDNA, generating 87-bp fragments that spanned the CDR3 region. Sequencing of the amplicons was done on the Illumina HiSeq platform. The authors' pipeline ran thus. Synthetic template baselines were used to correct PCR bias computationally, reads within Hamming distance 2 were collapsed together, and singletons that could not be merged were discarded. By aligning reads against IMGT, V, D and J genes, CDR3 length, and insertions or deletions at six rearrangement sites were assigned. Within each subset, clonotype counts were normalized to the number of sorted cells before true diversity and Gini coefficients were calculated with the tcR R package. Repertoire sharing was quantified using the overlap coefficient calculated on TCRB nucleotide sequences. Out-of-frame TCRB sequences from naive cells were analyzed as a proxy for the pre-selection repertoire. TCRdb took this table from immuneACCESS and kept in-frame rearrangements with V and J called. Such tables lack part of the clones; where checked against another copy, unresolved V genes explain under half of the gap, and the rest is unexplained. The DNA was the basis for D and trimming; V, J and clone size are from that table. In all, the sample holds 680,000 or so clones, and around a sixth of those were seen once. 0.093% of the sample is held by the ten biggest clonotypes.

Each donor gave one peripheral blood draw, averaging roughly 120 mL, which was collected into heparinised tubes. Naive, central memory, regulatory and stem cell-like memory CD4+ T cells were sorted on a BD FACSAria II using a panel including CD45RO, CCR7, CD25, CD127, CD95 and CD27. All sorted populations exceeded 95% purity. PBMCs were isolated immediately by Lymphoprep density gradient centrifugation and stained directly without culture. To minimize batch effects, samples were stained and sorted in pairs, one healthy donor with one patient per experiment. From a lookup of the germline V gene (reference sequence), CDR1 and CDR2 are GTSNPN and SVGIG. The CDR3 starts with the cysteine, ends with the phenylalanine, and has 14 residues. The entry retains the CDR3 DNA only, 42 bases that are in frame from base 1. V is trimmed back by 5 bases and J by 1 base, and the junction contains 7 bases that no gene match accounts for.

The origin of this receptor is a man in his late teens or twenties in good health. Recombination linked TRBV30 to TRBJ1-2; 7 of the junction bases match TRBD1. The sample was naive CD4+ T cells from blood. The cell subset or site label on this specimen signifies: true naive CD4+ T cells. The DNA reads TGTGCCTGGGCAAGACAGGGCCTTAACTATGGCTACACCTTC. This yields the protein CAWARQGLNYGYTF.